This T cell receptor beta chain was profiled in a study of beta chain features in type 1 diabetes. Study-wide results and caveats: Moderately but significantly shorter TCRB CDR3s were found in Type 1 diabetes patients in all four CD4+ subsets. PCR might show a preference for shorter templates, equally across patients and controls.

Remarks on this clone: What it recognizes is unknown.

As every portion of the isolated RNA was reverse transcribed, the sequencing read expressed TCRB transcripts. Generated by immunoSEQ multiplex PCR, the TCRdb table keeps only in-frame clones and is missing some. The sample comprises 300,000 to 450,000 clones, about 18% of which are singletons, and 0.044% rests with the top ten. Germline-derived CDR1 and CDR2 are SEHNR and FQNEAQ (reference sequence). V was shortened by 5 bases and J by 5 bases, with 10 bases between the two germline ends. The CDR3 consists of 12 residues. This TCR came from a woman under 30 in good health. The gene calls are TRBV7-9 and TRBJ2-7, with D perhaps TRBD2 (6 bases). The material sequenced was naive CD4+ T cells from blood. CDR3: CASSGGLHEQYF. The DNA of the CDR3 is TGTGCCAGCAGCGGGGGACTCCACGAGCAGTACTTC.